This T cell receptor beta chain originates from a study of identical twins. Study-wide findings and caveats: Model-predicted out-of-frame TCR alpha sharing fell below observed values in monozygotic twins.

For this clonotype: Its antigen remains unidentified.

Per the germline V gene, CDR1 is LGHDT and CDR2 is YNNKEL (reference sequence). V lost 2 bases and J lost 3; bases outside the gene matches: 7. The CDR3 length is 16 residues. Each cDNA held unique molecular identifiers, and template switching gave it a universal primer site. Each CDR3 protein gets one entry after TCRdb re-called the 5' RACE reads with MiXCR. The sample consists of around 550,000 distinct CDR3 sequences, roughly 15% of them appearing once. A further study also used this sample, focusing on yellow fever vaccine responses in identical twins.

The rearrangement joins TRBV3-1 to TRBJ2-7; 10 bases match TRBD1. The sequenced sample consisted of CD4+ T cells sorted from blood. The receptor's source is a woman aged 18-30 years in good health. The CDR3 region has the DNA TGTGCCAGCAGCCAACACCGGGGACAGGGGAACTACGAGCAGTACTTC. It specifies CASSQHRGQGNYEQYF.